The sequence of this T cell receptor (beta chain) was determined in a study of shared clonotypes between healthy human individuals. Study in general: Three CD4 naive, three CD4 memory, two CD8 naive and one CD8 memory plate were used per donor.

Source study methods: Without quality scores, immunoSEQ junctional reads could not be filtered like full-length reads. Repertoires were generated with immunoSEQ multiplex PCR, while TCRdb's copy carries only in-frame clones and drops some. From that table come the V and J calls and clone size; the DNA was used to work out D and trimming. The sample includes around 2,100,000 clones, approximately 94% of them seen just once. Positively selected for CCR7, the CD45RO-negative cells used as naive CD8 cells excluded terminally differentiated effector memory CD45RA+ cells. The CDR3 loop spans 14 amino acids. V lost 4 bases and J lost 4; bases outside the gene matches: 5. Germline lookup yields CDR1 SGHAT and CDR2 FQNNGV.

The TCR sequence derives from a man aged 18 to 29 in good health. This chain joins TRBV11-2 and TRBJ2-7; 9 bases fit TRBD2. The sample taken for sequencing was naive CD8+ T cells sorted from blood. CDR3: CASSYLAGLYEQYF. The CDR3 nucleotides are TGTGCCAGCAGCTACCTAGCGGGACTGTACGAGCAGTACTTC.